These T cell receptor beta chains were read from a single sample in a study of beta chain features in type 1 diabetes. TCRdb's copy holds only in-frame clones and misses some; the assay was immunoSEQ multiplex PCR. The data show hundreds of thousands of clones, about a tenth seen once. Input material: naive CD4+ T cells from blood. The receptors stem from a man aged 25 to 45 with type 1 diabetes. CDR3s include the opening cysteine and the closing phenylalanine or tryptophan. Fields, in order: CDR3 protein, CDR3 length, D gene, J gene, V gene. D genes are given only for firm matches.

CASSLSGGGETQYF	14	.	TRBJ2-5	TRBV5-1
CAAGYQETQYF	11	.	TRBJ2-5	TRBV6-5
CASSLSGMGRHGYTF	15	.	TRBJ1-2	TRBV7-2
CASSLEAGTANF	12	TRBD1	TRBJ2-3	TRBV28
CASSELAGQGIREAFF	16	TRBD1	TRBJ1-1	TRBV25-1
CASSFDGGKETQYF	14	.	TRBJ2-5	TRBV7-2
CASSPAGGARQPQHF	15	.	TRBJ1-5	TRBV18
CASSRQGILGEQYF	14	TRBD1	TRBJ2-7	TRBV7-2
CASNGWGGRSIQYF	14	TRBD2	TRBJ2-4	TRBV19
CASSEALGIVGYTF	14	.	TRBJ1-2	TRBV6-1
CASRKGIGETQYF	13	.	TRBJ2-5	TRBV7-9
CASSLKGGGETQYF	14	TRBD2	TRBJ2-5	TRBV7-9
CASSSSGQHYEQYF	14	.	TRBJ2-7	TRBV28
CASSSILASETQYF	14	.	TRBJ2-5	TRBV11-2
CASSLGGGSHNEQFF	15	.	TRBJ2-1	TRBV7-9
CASSLPEESPLHF	13	.	TRBJ1-6	TRBV7-2
CASSVGQGGQPQHF	14	.	TRBJ1-5	TRBV9
CASSPRIGVGAHEKLFF	17	.	TRBJ1-4	TRBV28
CASSSQGLGNSPLHF	15	.	TRBJ1-6	TRBV11-2
CASSGGEDIQYF	12	.	TRBJ2-4	TRBV11-1
CASSFSTRQGEGYTF	15	TRBD1	TRBJ1-2	TRBV11-2
CASSVGDGGALETQYF	16	TRBD2	TRBJ2-5	TRBV9
CASRVLNSPLHF	12	.	TRBJ1-6	TRBV28
CAISTLAGQDEQFF	14	TRBD2	TRBJ2-1	TRBV10-3
CASSLGVNGYEQYF	14	.	TRBJ2-7	TRBV7-9
CASSLAAGGSSYEQYF	16	TRBD2	TRBJ2-7	TRBV7-2
CAISESWEGQPQHF	14	.	TRBJ1-5	TRBV10-3
CASSARYATEAFF	13	.	TRBJ1-1	TRBV25-1
CAWRRGHANTEAFF	14	TRBD1	TRBJ1-1	TRBV30
CASSTPGRTNTGELFF	16	.	TRBJ2-2	TRBV5-8
CASSWTRPDTQYF	13	TRBD2	TRBJ2-3	TRBV7-9
CASSTPGTVSSTQYF	15	TRBD1	TRBJ2-3	TRBV14
CASSYATGQQPQHF	14	.	TRBJ1-5	TRBV6-6
CASSQDGKSNQPQHF	15	.	TRBJ1-5	TRBV4-2
CASLEDLQGARGQYF	15	TRBD1	TRBJ2-4	TRBV18
CASSLVAGSNQPQHF	15	.	TRBJ1-5	TRBV5-1
CASSSSSPPQRAFF	14	.	TRBJ1-1	TRBV19
CASSPTGFHEKLFF	14	.	TRBJ1-4	TRBV6-5
CSVDRGLNTEAFF	13	.	TRBJ1-1	TRBV29-1
CASSRRNTEAFF	12	.	TRBJ1-1	TRBV7-8
CASSQDFQGVRETQYF	16	.	TRBJ2-5	TRBV4-3
CASSLGSEETQYF	13	.	TRBJ2-5	TRBV5-6
CASSPSGLQETQYF	14	.	TRBJ2-5	TRBV19
CATSRDIYEQFF	12	.	TRBJ2-1	TRBV15
CATQGVNYGYTF	12	.	TRBJ1-2	TRBV6-1
CASTRRSGQPQHF	13	.	TRBJ1-5	TRBV28
CASSVQGEETQYF	13	TRBD1	TRBJ2-5	TRBV5-1
CASSLARIENTEAFF	15	.	TRBJ1-1	TRBV7-9
CASSPGVEGYEQYF	14	.	TRBJ2-7	TRBV18
CASSPTGQSEAFF	13	TRBD1	TRBJ1-1	TRBV18